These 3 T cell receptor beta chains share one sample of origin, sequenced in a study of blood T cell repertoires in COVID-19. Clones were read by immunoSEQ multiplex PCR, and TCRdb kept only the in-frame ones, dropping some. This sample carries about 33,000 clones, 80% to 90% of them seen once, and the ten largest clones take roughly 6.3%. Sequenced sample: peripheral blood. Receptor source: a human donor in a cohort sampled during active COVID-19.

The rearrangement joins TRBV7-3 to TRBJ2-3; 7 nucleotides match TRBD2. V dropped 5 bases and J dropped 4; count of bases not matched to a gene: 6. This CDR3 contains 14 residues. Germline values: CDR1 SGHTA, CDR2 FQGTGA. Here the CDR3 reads CASSPGTNADTQYF. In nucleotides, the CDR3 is TGTGCCAGCAGCCCCGGGACTAACGCAGATACGCAGTATTTT.

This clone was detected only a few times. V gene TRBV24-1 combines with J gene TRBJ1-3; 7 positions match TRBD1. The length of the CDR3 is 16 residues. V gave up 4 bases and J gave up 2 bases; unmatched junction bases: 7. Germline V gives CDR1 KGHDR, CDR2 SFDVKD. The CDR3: CATSEQGFETGNTIYF. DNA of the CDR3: TGTGCCACCAGTGAACAGGGGTTCGAAACTGGAAACACCATATATTTT.

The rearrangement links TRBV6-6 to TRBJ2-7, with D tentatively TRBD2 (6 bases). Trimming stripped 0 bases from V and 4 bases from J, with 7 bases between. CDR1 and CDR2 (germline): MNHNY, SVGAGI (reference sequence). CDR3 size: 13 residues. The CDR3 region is CASSYSRGYEQYF. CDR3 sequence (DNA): TGTGCCAGCAGTTACTCGCGGGGATACGAGCAGTACTTC.